Each of the 6 T cell receptor beta chains below was sequenced from the same sample in a study of spatial heterogeneity in lung cancer. Each CDR3 protein is one row after TCRdb ran MiXCR on the 5' RACE reads. This table has 60,000 to 80,000 distinct CDR3 sequences, about an eighth appearing once. Sample time point: sample taken at primary tumor resection. Whole RNA, which was extracted from tumor, nontumor lung tissue or frozen PBMC, was sequenced without any cell sorting. The sequenced sample was PBMCs, obtained at surgery. The receptors here all came from a male donor with early-stage non-small cell lung cancer.

V and J are TRBV20-1 and TRBJ2-1; 10 positions match TRBD2. Trimming removed 4 bases from V and 2 bases from J; junction bases left unmatched: 5. Per germline, CDR1 DFQATT and CDR2 SNEGSKA (reference sequence). The CDR3 consists of 15 residues. The CDR3: CSAITSGIPYNEQFF. CDR3 nucleotide sequence: TGCAGTGCTATAACTAGCGGGATACCCTACAATGAGCAGTTCTTC.

This clonotype was detected many times. The J gene is TRBJ2-2, the V gene TRBV6-6, with TRBD1 as a possible D gene (6 bases). The CDR3 sequence is 15 residues long. V was cut by 6 bases and J by 4 bases, with 15 bases left in between. Germline lookup yields CDR1 MNHNY and CDR2 SVGAGI (reference sequence). The CDR3, as DNA: TGTGCCAGCAGCTCTCAGGGGCGAGGCACCGGGGAGCTGTTTTTT. Amino acid sequence: CASSSQGRGTGELFF.

The rearrangement links TRBV5-1 to TRBJ2-5; D gene uncertain. V dropped 0 bases and J dropped 3 bases, with 3 bases sitting between them. This CDR3 has 12 amino acids. The germline CDR1 and CDR2 sequences are SGHRS and YFSETQ. The CDR3 loop is CASSLEEETQYF. In DNA, the CDR3 is TGCGCCAGCAGCTTGGAGGAAGAGACCCAGTACTTC.

This clonotype was observed many times. The chain employs TRBV6-5 and TRBJ2-7; TRBD2 matches 9 bases. Germline CDR1 and CDR2: MNHEY and SVGAGI. V trimming: 6 bases; J trimming: 2 bases; junction bases outside the gene matches: 5. There are 14 residues in the CDR3. In nucleotides, the CDR3 is TGTGCCAGCAGGGAGACTAGCGGTCCCTACGAGCAGTACTTC. It yields the protein CASRETSGPYEQYF.

The CDR3 region is CSAWTGQSTDTQYF. In nucleotides, the CDR3 is TGCAGTGCTTGGACAGGGCAAAGCACAGATACGCAGTATTTT. The gene calls are TRBV20-1 and TRBJ2-3, with TRBD1 matching over 8 bases. This CDR3 contains 14 residues. Losses at the gene ends were 5 bases for V and 0 bases for J; bases not matched to a gene: 4. Germline assignment: CDR1 DFQATT and CDR2 SNEGSKA (reference sequence).

This clonotype has only a few counts. CDR3 sequence reads: CAISPTAYEQYF. In DNA form, the CDR3 reads TGTGCCATCAGCCCGACTGCCTACGAGCAGTACTTC. The V call is TRBV10-3, the J call TRBJ2-7, with no clear D. The CDR3 has 12 residues. Germline V lookup: CDR1 ENHRY, CDR2 SYGVKD. V lost 6 bases and J 2 bases, leaving 8 bases between the germline ends.